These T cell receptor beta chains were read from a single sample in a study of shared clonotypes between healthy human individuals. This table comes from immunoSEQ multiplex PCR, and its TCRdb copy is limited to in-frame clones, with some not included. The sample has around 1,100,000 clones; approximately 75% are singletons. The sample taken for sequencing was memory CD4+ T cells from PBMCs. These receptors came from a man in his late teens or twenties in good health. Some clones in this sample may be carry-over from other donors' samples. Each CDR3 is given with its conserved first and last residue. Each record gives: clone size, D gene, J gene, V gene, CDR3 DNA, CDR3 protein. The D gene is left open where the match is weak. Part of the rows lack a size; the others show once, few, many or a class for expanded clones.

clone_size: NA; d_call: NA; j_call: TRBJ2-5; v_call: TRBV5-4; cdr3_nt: TGTGCCAGCAGCGGGGACCCCCAAGAGACCCAGTACTTC; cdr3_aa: CASSGDPQETQYF
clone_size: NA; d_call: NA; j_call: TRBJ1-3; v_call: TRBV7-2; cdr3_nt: TGTGCCAGCAGTCCCCCTGGAAACACCATATATTTT; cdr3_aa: CASSPPGNTIYF
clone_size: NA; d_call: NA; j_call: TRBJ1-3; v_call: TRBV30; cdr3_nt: TGTGCCTGGAGTTGGGGGAACTCTGGAAACACCATATATTTT; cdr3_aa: CAWSWGNSGNTIYF
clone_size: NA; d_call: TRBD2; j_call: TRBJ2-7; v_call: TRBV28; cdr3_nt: TGTGCCAGCAGCCCACCCGGGGGGGGAAGCTCCTACGAGCAGTACTTC; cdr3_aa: CASSPPGGGSSYEQYF
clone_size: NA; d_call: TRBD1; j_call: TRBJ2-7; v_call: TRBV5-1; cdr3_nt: TGCGCCAGCAGCATCGGACAGGGGCAGGTGAACGAGCAGTACTTC; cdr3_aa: CASSIGQGQVNEQYF
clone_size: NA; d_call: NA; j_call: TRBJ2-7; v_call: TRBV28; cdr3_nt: TGTGCCAGCAGAGGCCAGGGGCGAATCTACGAGCAGTACTTC; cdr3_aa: CASRGQGRIYEQYF
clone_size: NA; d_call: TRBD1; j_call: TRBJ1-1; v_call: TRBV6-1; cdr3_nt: TGTGCCAGCAGAGAAGGGGGCGCGAACACTGAAGCTTTCTTT; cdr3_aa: CASREGGANTEAFF
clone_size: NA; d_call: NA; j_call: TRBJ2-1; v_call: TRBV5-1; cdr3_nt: TGCGCCAGCAGCTATACACGACAAATCTCCTACAATGAGCAGTTCTTC; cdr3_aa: CASSYTRQISYNEQFF
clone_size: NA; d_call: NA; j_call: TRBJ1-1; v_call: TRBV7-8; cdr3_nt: TGTGCCAGCAGCTTAGAGAAGAACACTGAAGCTTTCTTT; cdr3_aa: CASSLEKNTEAFF
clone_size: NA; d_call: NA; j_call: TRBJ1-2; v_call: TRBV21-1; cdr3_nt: TGTGCCAGCAGCCCCTACCAAAGCCCACAGAACAAGGGGGCGAAAAGGGCGCATGGCTACACCTTC; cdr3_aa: CASSPYQSPQNKGAKRAHGYTF
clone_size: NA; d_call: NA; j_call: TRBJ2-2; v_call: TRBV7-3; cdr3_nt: TGTGCCAGCAGCTTGACACCGAACACCGGGGAGCTGTTTTTT; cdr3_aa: CASSLTPNTGELFF
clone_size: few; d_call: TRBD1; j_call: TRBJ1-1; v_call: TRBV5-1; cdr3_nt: TGCGCCAGCAGCCCGGACAGGCCTTTTGAAGCTTTCTTT; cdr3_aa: CASSPDRPFEAFF
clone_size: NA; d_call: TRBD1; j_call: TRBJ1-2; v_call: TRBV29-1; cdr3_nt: TGCAGCGTTCAGGCGGGACAGGGGAGATCGGGCTACACCTTC; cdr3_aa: CSVQAGQGRSGYTF
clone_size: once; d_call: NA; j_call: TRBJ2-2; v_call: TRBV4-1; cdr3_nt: TGCGCCAGCAGCCAATCTTGGCGTGGGGGACTGATGACCGGGGAGCTGTTTTTT; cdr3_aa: CASSQSWRGGLMTGELFF
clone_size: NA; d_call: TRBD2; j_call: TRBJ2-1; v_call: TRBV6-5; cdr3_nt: TGTGCCAGCAGTTACGGGCTAGCGGGAACCAATGAGCAGTTCTTC; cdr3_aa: CASSYGLAGTNEQFF
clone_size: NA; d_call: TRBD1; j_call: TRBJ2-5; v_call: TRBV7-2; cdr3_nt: TGTGCCAGCAGCACGGGACAGGGGGCCCAAGAGACCCAGTACTTC; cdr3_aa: CASSTGQGAQETQYF
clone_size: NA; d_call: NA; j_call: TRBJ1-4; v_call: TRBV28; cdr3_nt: TGTGCCAGCAGTTTCTCAGGGTTCTGGGGGGAACTGTTTTTT; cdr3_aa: CASSFSGFWGELFF
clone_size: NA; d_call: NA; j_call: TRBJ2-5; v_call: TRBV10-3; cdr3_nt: TGTGCCATCAGTGAGTCTGGCGGCGCACAAAAGACCCAGTACTTC; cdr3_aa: CAISESGGAQKTQYF
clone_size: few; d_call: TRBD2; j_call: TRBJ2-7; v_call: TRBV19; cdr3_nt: TGTGCCAGTAGTACCCCGGGACTAGCGTACGAGCAGTACTTC; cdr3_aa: CASSTPGLAYEQYF
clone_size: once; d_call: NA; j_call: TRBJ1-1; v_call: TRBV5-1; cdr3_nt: TGCGCCAGCAGCTTGGGTGACGGGAACACTGAAGCTTTCTTT; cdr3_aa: CASSLGDGNTEAFF
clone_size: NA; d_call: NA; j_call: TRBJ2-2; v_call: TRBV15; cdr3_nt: TGTGCCACCAGCAGAGATCGGCTACCCAACGGGGAGCTGTTTTTT; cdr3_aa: CATSRDRLPNGELFF
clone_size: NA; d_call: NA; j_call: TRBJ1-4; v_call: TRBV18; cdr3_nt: TGTGCCAGCTCACCTGGACCTACAACTAATGAAAAACTGTTTTTT; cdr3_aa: CASSPGPTTNEKLFF
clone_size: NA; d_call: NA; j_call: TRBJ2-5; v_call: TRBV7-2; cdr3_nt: TGTGCCAGCAGCTTCAATAGAGGGGAGACCCAGTACTTC; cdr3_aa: CASSFNRGETQYF
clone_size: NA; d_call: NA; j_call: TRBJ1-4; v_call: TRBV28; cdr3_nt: TGTGCCAGCAGTGCCTTGGGCGGCGCTGCTGAAAAACTGTTTTTT; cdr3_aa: CASSALGGAAEKLFF
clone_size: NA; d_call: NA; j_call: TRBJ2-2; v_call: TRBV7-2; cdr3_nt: TGTGCCAGCATCGACTGGGGCTCCTCAAACACCGGGGAGCTGTTTTTT; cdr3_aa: CASIDWGSSNTGELFF
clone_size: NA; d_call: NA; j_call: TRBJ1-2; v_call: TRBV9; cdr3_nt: TGTGCCAGCAGCGTAGACCCGACGGGGGTATATGGCTACACCTTC; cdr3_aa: CASSVDPTGVYGYTF
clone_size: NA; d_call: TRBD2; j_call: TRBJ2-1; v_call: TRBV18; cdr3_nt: TGTGCCAGCTCACCTAACTGGCTAGCGGCCTTATACAATGAGCAGTTCTTC; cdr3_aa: CASSPNWLAALYNEQFF
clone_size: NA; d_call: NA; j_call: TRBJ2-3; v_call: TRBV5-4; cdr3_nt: TGTGCCAGCAGCTTGGACCGCCGTTTCACAGATACGCAGTATTTT; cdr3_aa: CASSLDRRFTDTQYF
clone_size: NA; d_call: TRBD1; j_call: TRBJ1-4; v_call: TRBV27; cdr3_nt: TGTGCCAGCAGTACCAACAGGGGGCGCGATGAAAAACTGTTTTTT; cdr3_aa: CASSTNRGRDEKLFF
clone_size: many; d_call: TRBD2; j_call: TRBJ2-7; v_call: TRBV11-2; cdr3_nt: TGTGCCAGCACCCTAGGGGCGGGAGGGTTGAACGAGCAGTACTTC; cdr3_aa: CASTLGAGGLNEQYF
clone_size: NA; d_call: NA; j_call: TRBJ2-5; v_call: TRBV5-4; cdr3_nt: TGTGCCAGCAGCGCCTTGTGGGGGGCTGACGAGACCCAGTACTTC; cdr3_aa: CASSALWGADETQYF
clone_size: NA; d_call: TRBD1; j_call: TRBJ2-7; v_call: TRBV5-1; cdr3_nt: TGCGCCAGCAGCCAGACTACCGGGGGGACAGGGGCCTACGAGCAGTACTTC; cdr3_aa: CASSQTTGGTGAYEQYF
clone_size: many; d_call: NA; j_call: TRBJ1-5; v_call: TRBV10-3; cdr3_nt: TGTGCCACCAAGGATTTTGGCGTGCGTCAGCCCCAGCATTTT; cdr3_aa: CATKDFGVRQPQHF
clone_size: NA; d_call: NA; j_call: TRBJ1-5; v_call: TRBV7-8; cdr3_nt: TGTGCCAGCAGCTTAGAGGGACTCAGTAGCAATCAGCCCCAGCATTTT; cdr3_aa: CASSLEGLSSNQPQHF
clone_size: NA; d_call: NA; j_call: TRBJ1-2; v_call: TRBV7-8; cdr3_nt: TGTGCCAGCAGCTTAGAGGGGACGGCCTACACCTTC; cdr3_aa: CASSLEGTAYTF
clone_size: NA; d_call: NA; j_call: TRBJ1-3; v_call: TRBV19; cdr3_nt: TGTGCCAGTAGTATAAGGGTTGGAAACACCATATATTTT; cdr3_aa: CASSIRVGNTIYF
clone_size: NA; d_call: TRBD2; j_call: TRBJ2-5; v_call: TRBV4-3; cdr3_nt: TGCGCCAGCAGCCAAGGCGGGAGGTCTTTAGAGACCCAGTACTTC; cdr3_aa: CASSQGGRSLETQYF
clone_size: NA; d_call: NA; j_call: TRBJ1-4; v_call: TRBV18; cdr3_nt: TGTGCCAGCTCACCAGTCCAGGGTGTTGGTGCTAATGAAAAACTGTTTTTT; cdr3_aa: CASSPVQGVGANEKLFF
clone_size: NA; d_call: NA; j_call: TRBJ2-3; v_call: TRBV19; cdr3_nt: TGTGCCAGTAGTAAGACAGATACGCAGTATTTT; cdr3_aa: CASSKTDTQYF
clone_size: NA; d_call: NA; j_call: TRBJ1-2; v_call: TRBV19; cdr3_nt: TGTGCCAGTGGAACAGGGCTTGGATATGGCTACACCTTC; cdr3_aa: CASGTGLGYGYTF